One sample yielded the 25 T cell receptor beta chains listed below, sequenced in a study of T cell changes during pregnancy in multiple sclerosis. The protocol was immunoSEQ multiplex PCR, while the TCRdb copy is restricted to in-frame clones and leaves out a portion. Counted here are 100,000 or so clones, approximately 92% occurring once; the ten biggest clones make up 2.5% to 3.5%. Sequences were derived from peripheral blood, sampled in the second trimester of pregnancy. Source of these receptors: a female donor with multiple sclerosis, enrolled in a pregnancy study.

Only one count was recorded for this clone. V is TRBV7-9 and J is TRBJ2-3; tentative D call: TRBD2 (5 bases). This CDR3 is 15 amino acids long. Trimming removed 2 bases at V and 0 bases at J, with 9 bases between. The germline CDR1 and CDR2 sequences are SEHNR and FQNEAQ (reference sequence). CDR3 sequence reads: CASSLRGASTDTQYF. DNA for the CDR3: TGTGCCAGCAGCTTACGGGGAGCTAGCACAGATACGCAGTATTTT.

The chain employs TRBV2 and TRBJ2-1, with 7 bases aligning to TRBD2. The CDR3 is 15 amino acids. CDR1 and CDR2 (germline): SNHLY, FYNNEI. Germline trimming cut 1 base from V and 0 bases from J; bases unmatched to any gene: 0. CDR3 residues: CASSEGGSSYNEQFF. The CDR3 DNA reads TGTGCCAGCAGTGAAGGCGGGAGCTCCTACAATGAGCAGTTCTTC.

The chain links TRBV7-3 to TRBJ2-3, with D possibly being TRBD2 (6 bases). This CDR3 has 15 residues. V dropped 3 bases and J dropped 5 bases, with 15 bases sitting between them. The V gene's germline CDR1 is SGHTA and CDR2 FQGTGA. CDR3 loop: CASSLTGLEGDTQYF. The CDR3, as DNA: TGTGCCAGCAGCTTGACGGGACTTGAGGGAGATACGCAGTATTTT.

The gene calls are TRBV29-1 and TRBJ1-6; no clear D gene. The CDR3 loop spans 14 amino acids. Trimming removed 5 bases at V and 0 bases at J, with 8 bases between. CDR1 is SQVTM, CDR2 ANQGSEA, per germline. This CDR3 reads CSVNRSSYNSPLHF. The CDR3 coding sequence is TGCAGCGTTAACCGCAGCTCCTATAATTCACCCCTCCACTTT.

This clone was seen once. V is TRBV7-2 and J is TRBJ2-3; the match to TRBD2 covers 7 bases. The CDR3 consists of 16 residues. CDR1 is SGHTA, CDR2 FQGNSA, per germline. The V segment lost 5 bases and the J segment 1 base; nucleotides outside the gene matches: 9. The CDR3 is CASSPGQGGRTDTQYF. As DNA, the CDR3 is TGTGCCAGCAGCCCCGGCCAGGGAGGGCGCACAGATACGCAGTATTTT.

This chain links TRBV19 with TRBJ2-1, with 7 bases aligning to TRBD2. Germline values: CDR1 LNHDA, CDR2 SQIVND (reference sequence). After removal of 3 bases from V and 4 bases from J, the junction contained 3 bases not matched to a gene. CDR3 length equals 14 residues. CDR3 sequence: CASSISGPYNEQFF. The CDR3 DNA reads as TGTGCCAGTAGTATTAGCGGGCCTTACAATGAGCAGTTCTTC.

The J gene is TRBJ2-3, the V gene TRBV6-5; TRBD2 matches 7 bases. CDR1 and CDR2 from the germline V gene are MNHEY and SVGAGI. The J segment lost 5 bases and the V segment lost 6 bases, leaving 5 bases of the junction unmatched. The CDR3 is 13 residues long. The CDR3, as DNA: TGTGCCAGCAGGTCATGGGGGGGAGATACGCAGTATTTT. As protein: CASRSWGGDTQYF.

This sequence joins TRBV13 and TRBJ2-5, with D tentatively TRBD2 (5 bases). The CDR3 is 13 residues long. Germline-derived CDR1 and CDR2 are PRHDT and FYEKMQ (reference sequence). Trimming removed 5 bases from V and 3 bases from J, with 10 bases in between. The CDR3 is CASSLGIEETQYF. The CDR3 DNA reads TGTGCCAGCAGCCTCGGGATCGAAGAGACCCAGTACTTC.

V is TRBV6-6 and J is TRBJ2-1, with a tentative D call TRBD2 (7 bases). Trimming left V 5 bases short and J 7 bases short, with 15 bases between. The germline V gene encodes CDR1 MNHNY and CDR2 SVGAGI (reference sequence). The CDR3 runs to 14 residues. The CDR3 loop is CASSPRGGRNEQFF. The CDR3 region has the DNA TGTGCCAGCAGTCCAAGGGGGGGGAGGAATGAGCAGTTCTTC.

J is TRBJ2-7 and V is TRBV11-2; D remains ambiguous. The V end lost 1 base, the J end lost 3 bases, and 7 bases lay between the germline ends. CDR1 and CDR2 (germline): SGHAT, FQNNGV. This CDR3 is built from 13 residues. The CDR3 DNA is TGTGCCAGCAGCTTAGCATCGCGCTACGAGCAGTACTTC. It translates to CASSLASRYEQYF.

The chain employs TRBV9 and TRBJ2-7, with a weak D call TRBD2 (5 bases). The length of the CDR3 is 14 residues. CDR1 SGDLS and CDR2 YYNGEE come from the germline V gene. Trimming removed 0 bases from V and 0 bases from J, with 7 bases in between. CDR3 protein: CASSVGLNSYEQYF. In DNA, the CDR3 is TGTGCCAGCAGCGTAGGACTAAACTCCTACGAGCAGTACTTC.

This clone was counted only a few times. The gene calls are TRBV29-1 and TRBJ2-5; D is ambiguous. Germline V lookup: CDR1 SQVTM, CDR2 ANQGSEA. The CDR3 is 10 residues long. V was cut by 4 bases and J by 4 bases, with 4 bases left in between. CDR3 coding DNA: TGCAGCGTTGGCGGAGAGACCCAGTACTTC. Protein: CSVGGETQYF. Full variable domain (rest looked up from reference TRBV29-1 and TRBJ2-5): SAVISQKPSRDICQRGTSLTIQCQVDSQVTMMFWYRQQPGQSLTLIATANQGSEATYESGFVIDKFPISRPNLTFSTLTVSNMSPEDSSIYLCSVGGETQYFGPGTRLLVL.

The V call is TRBV2, the J call TRBJ1-2; 7 nucleotides match TRBD1. From germline, CDR1 is SNHLY and CDR2 FYNNEI. This CDR3 comprises 13 residues. V dropped 4 bases and J dropped 6; count of bases not matched to a gene: 5. CDR3 DNA sequence: TGTGCCAGCAGTGCCGACAGGGCGGATGGCTACACCTTC. Its translation: CASSADRADGYTF.

The rearrangement joins TRBV20-1 to TRBJ1-1; 7 bases line up with TRBD1. Germline loops: CDR1 DFQATT, CDR2 SNEGSKA (reference sequence). The CDR3 has 11 residues. The CDR3 protein is CRGGGSTEAFF. Written as DNA, the CDR3 is TGCAGAGGAGGGGGCAGTACTGAAGCTTTCTTT.

The chain combines TRBV5-1 with TRBJ2-5, with TRBD2 matching 7 bases. Germline CDR1 SGHRS, CDR2 YFSETQ. This CDR3 comprises 16 residues. V lost 1 base to trimming and J lost 2 bases; unmatched junction nucleotides: 8. Written as DNA, the CDR3 is TGCGCCAGCAGCTTGAACGTACGCGGGAGACAAGAGACCCAGTACTTC. Residues: CASSLNVRGRQETQYF.

The chain links TRBV19 to TRBJ2-1; 7 bases map to TRBD2. This CDR3 has 16 residues. V was pared by 2 bases and J by 6 bases, with 10 bases of the junction left unmatched. Germline values: CDR1 LNHDA, CDR2 SQIVND (reference sequence). CDR3 residues: CASSIPVGTKGNEQFF. In nucleotides, the CDR3 is TGTGCCAGTAGTATACCCGTGGGGACTAAGGGCAATGAGCAGTTCTTC.

The chain joins TRBV28 to TRBJ2-3; 11 bases line up with TRBD2. In germline, CDR1 is MDHEN, CDR2 SYDVKM. The CDR3 sequence is 17 residues long. After removal of 6 bases from V and 4 bases from J, the junction contained 12 bases not matched to a gene. CDR3: CASRSVVSGRAPDTQYF. The CDR3 nucleotides are TGTGCCAGCAGGTCCGTGGTTAGCGGGAGGGCCCCAGATACGCAGTATTTT.

The chain links TRBV15 to TRBJ1-1; D is unresolved. The CDR3 length is 13 residues. Germline-derived CDR1 and CDR2 are LNHNV and YYDKDF (reference sequence). Trimming cost V 0 bases and J 8 bases, with 10 bases left between them. DNA for the CDR3: TGTGCCACCAGCAGAGATTCTAGGATCGAAGCTTTCTTT. This encodes CATSRDSRIEAFF.

In this sample, this clone turned up once. The chain employs TRBV29-1 and TRBJ2-1; TRBD2 matches 11 bases. The length of the CDR3 is 15 residues. V shed 7 bases, J shed 1 base, and the junction held 6 bases outside the gene matches. Per germline, CDR1 SQVTM and CDR2 ANQGSEA. The DNA of the CDR3 is TGCAGCGGCAAACTAGCGGGAGTTTCCTACAATGAGCAGTTCTTC. This translates into CSGKLAGVSYNEQFF.

This sequence joins TRBV11-3 and TRBJ1-1, with unresolved D. The CDR3 length is 13 residues. CDR1 and CDR2 from the germline V gene are SGHNT and YENEEA. V was cut by 1 base and J by 10 bases, with 13 bases left in between. The CDR3 region has the DNA TGTGCCAGCAGCTTAGGGAAAGGAGCGGGAGCTTTCTTT. Translating it yields CASSLGKGAGAFF.

This CDR3 reads CASSLGQGNTDTQYF. CDR3 in DNA: TGTGCCAGCAGCTTGGGACAGGGCAACACAGATACGCAGTATTTT. V is TRBV5-6 and J is TRBJ2-3, with 7 bases matching TRBD1. Germline V lookup: CDR1 SGHDT, CDR2 YYEEEE. J lost 2 bases, V lost 0 bases, and 3 bases had no gene match. The CDR3 totals 15 residues.

The chain is built from TRBV27 and TRBJ2-2; 9 positions match TRBD1. Germline-derived CDR1 and CDR2 are MNHEY and SMNVEV (reference sequence). The CDR3 covers 15 residues. Germline trimming cut 0 bases from V and 6 bases from J; bases unmatched to any gene: 2. The CDR3 DNA reads TGTGCCAGCAGTTTATCCGGGACAGGGTCCGGGGAGCTGTTTTTT. It encodes CASSLSGTGSGELFF.

The rearrangement joins TRBV5-1 to TRBJ2-7, with D perhaps TRBD2 (6 bases). The CDR3 length is 12 residues. From germline, CDR1 is SGHRS and CDR2 YFSETQ. Trimming shortened V by 4 bases and J by 3 bases, and 8 bases separated the two germline ends. The CDR3 nucleotides read TGCGCCAGCAGCCGGGACTTCTACGAGCAGTACTTC. This sequence encodes CASSRDFYEQYF.

The chain couples TRBV30 to TRBJ1-2, with 7 positions matching TRBD1. CDR3 size: 14 residues. Germline CDR1 GTSNPN, CDR2 SVGIG (reference sequence). With V trimmed by 2 bases and J by 0 bases, 3 bases remained unmatched. The CDR3 DNA reads as TGTGCCTGGAGTCGGACAGGTTCTAACTATGGCTACACCTTC. Encoded protein: CAWSRTGSNYGYTF.

This clone was found once. This sequence joins TRBV27 and TRBJ1-4; no definite D call. The CDR3 spans 13 residues. Looked up from germline, CDR1 is MNHEY and CDR2 is SMNVEV (reference sequence). V dropped 6 bases and J dropped 4 bases, with 9 bases sitting between them. CDR3 in DNA: TGTGCCAGCAGGTCCGGACTTAATGAAAAACTGTTTTTT. Protein sequence: CASRSGLNEKLFF.